This T cell receptor beta chain was captured by sequencing in a study of cytomegalovirus exposure and HLA in healthy donors. The study's findings and limits: Serostatus for CMV was the only available immune exposure information. Trimming of TCR beta V- and J-genes showed a link, identified in a later analysis, to a missense DCLRE1C variant. Indistinguishable V segments such as TRBV6-2 and TRBV6-3 were excluded.

The PCR was carried out with 60 Vbeta primers and 13 Jbeta primers. The data were produced by immunoSEQ multiplex PCR, yet TCRdb's version contains in-frame clones alone and is incomplete. The sample has around 190,000 clones, roughly four fifths seen once. The CDR3 covers 13 residues. Trimming pared 5 bases from V and 3 bases from J, leaving 7 bases between. Germline V gene sequence: CDR1 MDHEN, CDR2 SYDVKM. In the case of this clone: Its specificity is not known.

Sequencing was performed on PBMCs. This sequence originates from a man aged 18-30 years in good health and CMV-seronegative. This chain joins TRBV28 and TRBJ2-2; D unclear. CDR3 DNA sequence: TGTGCCAGCAGTCCTTATGACACCGGGGAGCTGTTTTTT. This gives the protein CASSPYDTGELFF.